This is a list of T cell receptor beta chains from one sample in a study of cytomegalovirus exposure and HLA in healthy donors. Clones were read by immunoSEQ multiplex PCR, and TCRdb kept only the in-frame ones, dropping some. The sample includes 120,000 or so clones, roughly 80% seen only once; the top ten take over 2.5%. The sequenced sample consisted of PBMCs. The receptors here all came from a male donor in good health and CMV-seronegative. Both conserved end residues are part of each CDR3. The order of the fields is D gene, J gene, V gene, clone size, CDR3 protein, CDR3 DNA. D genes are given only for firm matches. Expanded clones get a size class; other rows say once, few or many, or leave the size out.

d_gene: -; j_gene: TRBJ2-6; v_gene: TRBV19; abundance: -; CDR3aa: CASSILSGANVLTF; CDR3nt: TGTGCCAGTAGTATCCTCTCTGGGGCCAACGTCCTGACTTTC
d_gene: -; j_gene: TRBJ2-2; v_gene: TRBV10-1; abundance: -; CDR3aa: CASSELTGFGELFF; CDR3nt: TGCGCCAGCAGTGAATTAACAGGGTTCGGGGAGCTGTTTTTT
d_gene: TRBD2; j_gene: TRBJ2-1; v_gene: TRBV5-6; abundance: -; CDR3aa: CASSLRAGRYNEQFF; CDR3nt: TGTGCCAGCAGCCTACGAGCGGGGAGGTACAATGAGCAGTTCTTC
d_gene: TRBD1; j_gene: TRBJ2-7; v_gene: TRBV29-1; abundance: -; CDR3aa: CSVARTGSSYEQYF; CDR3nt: TGCAGCGTTGCCCGGACAGGTTCCTCCTACGAGCAGTACTTC
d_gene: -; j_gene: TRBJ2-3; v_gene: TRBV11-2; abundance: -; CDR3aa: CASSPLSGQITDTQYF; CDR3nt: TGTGCCAGCAGCCCACTTTCTGGGCAAATCACAGATACGCAGTATTTT
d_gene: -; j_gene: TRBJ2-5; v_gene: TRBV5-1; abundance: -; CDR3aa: CASSSAGSETQYF; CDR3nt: TGCGCCAGCAGTTCTGCAGGGTCGGAGACCCAGTACTTC
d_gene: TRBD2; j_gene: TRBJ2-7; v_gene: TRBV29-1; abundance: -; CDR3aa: CSAGSGSGNYEQYF; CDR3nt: TGCAGCGCAGGGAGCGGGAGTGGGAACTACGAGCAGTACTTC
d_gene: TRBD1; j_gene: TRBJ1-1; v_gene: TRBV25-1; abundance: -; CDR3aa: CASSERTGNTEAFF; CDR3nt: TGTGCCAGCAGTGAACGGACAGGAAACACTGAAGCTTTCTTT
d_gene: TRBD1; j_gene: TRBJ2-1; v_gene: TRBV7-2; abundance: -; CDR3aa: CASSSRTGRVFGEQFF; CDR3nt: TGTGCCAGCAGCTCCCGGACAGGGCGCGTCTTTGGGGAGCAGTTCTTC
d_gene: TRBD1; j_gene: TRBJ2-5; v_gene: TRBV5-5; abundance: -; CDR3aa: CASSLPTGGVETQYF; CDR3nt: TGTGCCAGCAGCCTACCGACAGGGGGCGTAGAGACCCAGTACTTC
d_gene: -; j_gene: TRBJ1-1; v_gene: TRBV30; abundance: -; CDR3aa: CAWRRAGRAFF; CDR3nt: TGTGCCTGGAGGCGGGCCGGGAGGGCTTTCTTT
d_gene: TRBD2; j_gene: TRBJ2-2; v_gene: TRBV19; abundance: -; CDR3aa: CASSTSGSTGELFF; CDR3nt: TGTGCCAGTAGTACTAGCGGGAGCACCGGGGAGCTGTTTTTT
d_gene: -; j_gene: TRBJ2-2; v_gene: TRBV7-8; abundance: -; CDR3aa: CASSLALAGAGELFF; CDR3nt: TGTGCCAGCAGCTTAGCGCTTGCAGGGGCCGGGGAGCTGTTTTTT
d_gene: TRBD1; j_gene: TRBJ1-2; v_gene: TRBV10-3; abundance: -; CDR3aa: CAISESGQGYGYTF; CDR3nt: TGTGCCATCAGTGAGTCGGGACAGGGCTATGGCTACACCTTC
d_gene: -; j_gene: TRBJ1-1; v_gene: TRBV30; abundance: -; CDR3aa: CACLSDRNTEAFF; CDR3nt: TGTGCCTGTTTGTCGGACAGGAACACTGAAGCTTTCTTT
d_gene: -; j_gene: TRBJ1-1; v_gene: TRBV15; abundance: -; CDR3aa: CATSRDPRGPGNTEAFF; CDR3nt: TGTGCCACCAGCAGAGATCCCAGGGGCCCGGGGAACACTGAAGCTTTCTTT
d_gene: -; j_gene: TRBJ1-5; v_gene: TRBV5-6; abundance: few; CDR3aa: CASSLSGSGNQPQHF; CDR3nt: TGTGCCAGCAGCTTATCAGGGTCCGGCAATCAGCCCCAGCATTTT
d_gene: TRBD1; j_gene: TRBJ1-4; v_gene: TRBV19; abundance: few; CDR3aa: CASSVGTALHFNEKLFF; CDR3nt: TGTGCCAGTAGTGTCGGGACAGCCTTACATTTTAATGAAAAACTGTTTTTT
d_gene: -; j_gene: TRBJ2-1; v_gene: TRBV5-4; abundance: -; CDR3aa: CASSLLARANEQFF; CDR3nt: TGTGCCAGCAGCCTACTGGCCAGGGCAAATGAGCAGTTCTTC
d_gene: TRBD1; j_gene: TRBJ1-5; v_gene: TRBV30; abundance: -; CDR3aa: CAWNRGQGISQPQHF; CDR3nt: TGTGCCTGGAATAGAGGACAGGGAATTTCCCAGCCCCAGCATTTT
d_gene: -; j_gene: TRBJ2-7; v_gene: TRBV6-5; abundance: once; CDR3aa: CASSYYPQGTYEQYF; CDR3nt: TGTGCCAGCAGTTACTATCCCCAGGGCACCTACGAGCAGTACTTC
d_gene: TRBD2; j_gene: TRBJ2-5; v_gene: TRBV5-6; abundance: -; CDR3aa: CASSISGGKETQYF; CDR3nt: TGTGCCAGCAGTATCAGCGGGGGTAAAGAGACCCAGTACTTC
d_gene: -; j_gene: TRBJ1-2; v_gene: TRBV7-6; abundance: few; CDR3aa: CASSSGSSYTF; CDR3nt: TGTGCCAGCAGCTCCGGGTCCAGCTACACCTTC
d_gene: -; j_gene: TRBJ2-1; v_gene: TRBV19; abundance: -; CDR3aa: CASSPGRRSSYNEQFF; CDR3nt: TGTGCCAGTAGTCCGGGCAGGAGGAGCTCCTACAATGAGCAGTTCTTC
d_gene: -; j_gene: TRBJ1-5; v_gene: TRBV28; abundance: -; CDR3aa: CASTADRQPYQPQHF; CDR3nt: TGTGCCAGCACGGCCGACAGACAACCTTATCAGCCCCAGCATTTT
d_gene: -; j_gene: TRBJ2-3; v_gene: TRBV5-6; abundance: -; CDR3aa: CASSPSTGTDTQYF; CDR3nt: TGTGCCAGCAGCCCTTCAACAGGGACAGATACGCAGTATTTT
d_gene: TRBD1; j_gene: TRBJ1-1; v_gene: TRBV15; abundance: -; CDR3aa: CATSRLVSGTDGATEAFF; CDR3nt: TGTGCCACCAGCAGGTTAGTATCCGGGACAGACGGGGCCACTGAAGCTTTCTTT
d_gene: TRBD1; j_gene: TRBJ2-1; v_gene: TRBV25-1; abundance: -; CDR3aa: CASSVDRGGKFF; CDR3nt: TGTGCCAGCAGTGTAGACAGGGGGGGGAAGTTCTTC
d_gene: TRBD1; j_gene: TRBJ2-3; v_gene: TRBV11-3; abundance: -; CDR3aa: CASSLTGGADTQYF; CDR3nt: TGTGCCAGCAGCTTGACAGGGGGCGCAGATACGCAGTATTTT
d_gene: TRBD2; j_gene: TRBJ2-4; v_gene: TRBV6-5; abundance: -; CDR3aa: CASRMTSLNSQYF; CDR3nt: TGTGCCAGCAGGATGACTAGCCTTAACAGTCAGTACTTC
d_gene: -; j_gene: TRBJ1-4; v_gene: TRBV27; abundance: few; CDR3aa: CASSLSMGGLANEKLFF; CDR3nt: TGTGCCAGCAGTTTAAGCATGGGGGGGCTTGCCAATGAAAAACTGTTTTTT
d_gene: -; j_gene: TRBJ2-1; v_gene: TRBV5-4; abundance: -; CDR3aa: CASSALRGSGFLTGANEQFF; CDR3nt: TGTGCCAGCAGCGCCCTCCGGGGTAGCGGGTTTCTAACGGGGGCCAATGAGCAGTTCTTC
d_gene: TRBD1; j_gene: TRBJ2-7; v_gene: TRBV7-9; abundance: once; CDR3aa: CASSKGTGLYEQYF; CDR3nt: TGTGCCAGCTCTAAGGGGACAGGACTCTACGAGCAGTACTTC
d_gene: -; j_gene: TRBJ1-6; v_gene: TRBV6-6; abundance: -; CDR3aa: CASTGEGNSPLHF; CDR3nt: TGTGCCAGTACGGGGGAGGGTAATTCACCCCTCCACTTT
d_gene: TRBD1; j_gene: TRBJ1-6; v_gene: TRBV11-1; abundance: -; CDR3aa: CASSSGQGVYSPLHF; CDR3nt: TGTGCCAGCAGCTCGGGACAGGGGGTTTATTCACCCCTCCACTTT
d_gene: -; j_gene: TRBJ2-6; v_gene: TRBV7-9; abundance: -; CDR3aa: CASSFSGAGISTANVLTF; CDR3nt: TGTGCCAGCAGCTTCAGTGGGGCTGGAATTAGTACGGCCAACGTCCTGACGTTC
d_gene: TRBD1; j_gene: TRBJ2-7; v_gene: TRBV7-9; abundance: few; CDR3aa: CASSLSGTASYEQYF; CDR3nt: TGTGCCAGCAGCTTATCAGGGACAGCGTCCTACGAGCAGTACTTC
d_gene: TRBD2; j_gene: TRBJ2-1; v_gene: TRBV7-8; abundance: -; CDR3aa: CASSQRGGASNDYSYNEQFF; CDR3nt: TGTGCCAGCAGCCAGCGGGGGGGCGCGAGTAACGACTACTCCTACAATGAGCAGTTCTTC
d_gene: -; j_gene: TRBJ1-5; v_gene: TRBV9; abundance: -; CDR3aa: CASSVESDYQPQHF; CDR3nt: TGTGCCAGCAGCGTAGAGTCAGACTATCAGCCCCAGCATTTT
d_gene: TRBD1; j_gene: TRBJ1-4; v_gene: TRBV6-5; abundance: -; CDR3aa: CASRVGQGVLFF; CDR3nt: TGTGCCAGCAGAGTGGGACAGGGGGTACTGTTTTTT
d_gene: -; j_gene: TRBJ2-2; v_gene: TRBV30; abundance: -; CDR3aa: CAWSHDFSANTGELFF; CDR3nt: TGTGCCTGGAGTCACGACTTCAGCGCGAACACCGGGGAGCTGTTTTTT
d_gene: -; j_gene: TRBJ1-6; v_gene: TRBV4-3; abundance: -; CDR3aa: CASSQDQGANSPLHF; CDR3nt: TGCGCCAGCAGCCAAGATCAAGGGGCTAATTCACCCCTCCACTTT
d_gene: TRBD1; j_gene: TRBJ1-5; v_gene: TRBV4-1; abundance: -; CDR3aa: CASSQAPGTDNQPQHF; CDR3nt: TGCGCCAGCAGCCAGGCCCCTGGGACAGACAATCAGCCCCAGCATTTT